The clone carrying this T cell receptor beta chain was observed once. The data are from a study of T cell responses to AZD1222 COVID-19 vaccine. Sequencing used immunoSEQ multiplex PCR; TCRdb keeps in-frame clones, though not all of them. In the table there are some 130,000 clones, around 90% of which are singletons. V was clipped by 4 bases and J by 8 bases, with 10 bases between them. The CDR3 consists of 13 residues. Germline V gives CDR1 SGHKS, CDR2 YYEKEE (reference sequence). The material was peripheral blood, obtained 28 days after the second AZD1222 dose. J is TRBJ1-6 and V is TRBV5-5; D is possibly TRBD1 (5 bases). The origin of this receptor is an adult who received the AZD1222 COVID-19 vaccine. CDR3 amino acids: CASSLLGHSPLHF. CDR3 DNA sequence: TGTGCCAGCAGCCTCCTGGGACATTCACCCCTCCACTTT.